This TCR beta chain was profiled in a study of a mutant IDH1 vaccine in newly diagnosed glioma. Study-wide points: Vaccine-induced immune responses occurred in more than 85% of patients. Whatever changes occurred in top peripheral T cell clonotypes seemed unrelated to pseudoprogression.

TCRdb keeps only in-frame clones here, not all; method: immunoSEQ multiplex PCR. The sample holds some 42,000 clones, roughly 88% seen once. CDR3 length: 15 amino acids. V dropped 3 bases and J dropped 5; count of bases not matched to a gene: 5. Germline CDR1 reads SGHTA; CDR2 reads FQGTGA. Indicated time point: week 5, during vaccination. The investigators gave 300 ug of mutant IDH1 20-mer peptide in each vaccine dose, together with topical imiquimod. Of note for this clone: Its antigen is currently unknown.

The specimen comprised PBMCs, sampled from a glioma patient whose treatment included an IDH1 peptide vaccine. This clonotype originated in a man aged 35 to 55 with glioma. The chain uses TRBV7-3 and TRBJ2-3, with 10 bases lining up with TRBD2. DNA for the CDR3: TGTGCCAGCAGCTTCAACCGACTAGCGGGAGATACGCAGTATTTT. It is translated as CASSFNRLAGDTQYF.